This TCR beta chain is drawn from a study of T-cell reconstitution after alpha-beta-depleted transplantation in children. This clonotype has more than one count but fewer than ten. This CDR3 comprises 15 residues. Trimming took 2 bases from V and 8 from J, leaving 16 bases between them. CDR1 and CDR2 (germline): SGHRS, YFSETQ. A TCRbeta library incorporating unique molecular identifiers was prepared. MiXCR, run by TCRdb on the PCR reads, gives a single entry per CDR3 protein. The sample carries 350,000 to 400,000 distinct CDR3 sequences, roughly 13% recorded once. The J gene is TRBJ1-4, the V gene TRBV5-1, with a tentative D call TRBD1 (6 bases). This clonotype originated in a human donor who donated a stem cell graft to a child with Fanconi anemia. The source material was PBMCs, sampled from the stem cell graft. The CDR3 region is CASSLAGAREEKLFF. The CDR3 nucleotides are TGCGCCAGCAGCTTAGCAGGGGCAAGGGAGGAAAAACTGTTTTTT.